These T cell receptor beta chains were read from a single sample in a study of shared clonotypes between healthy human individuals. Profiled with immunoSEQ multiplex PCR; TCRdb holds only in-frame clones, not every one. The repertoire holds roughly 380,000 clones, with about 96% as singletons. Sequenced input: memory CD8+ T cells sorted from blood. The source is a man aged 25-45 years in good health. The CDR3 runs from the conserved cysteine through the conserved F or W. A D gene is named only where the DNA matches it firmly. The listing skips clone size in some rows; elsewhere it reads once, few, many or a size class.

j_call: TRBJ2-4; clone_size: NA; cdr3_length: 17; d_call: TRBD1; v_call: TRBV19; cdr3_nt: TGTGCCAGTAGCATTCCTGGACAGGGTTTTAGGCAAAACATTCAGTACTTC; cdr3_aa: CASSIPGQGFRQNIQYF
j_call: TRBJ1-2; clone_size: once; cdr3_length: 13; d_call: NA; v_call: TRBV19; cdr3_nt: TGTGCCAGTAGTGCCGACAGAAACTATGGCTACACCTTC; cdr3_aa: CASSADRNYGYTF
j_call: TRBJ1-5; clone_size: NA; cdr3_length: 13; d_call: TRBD1; v_call: TRBV10-3; cdr3_nt: TGCGCCATCAGTGGGACAGACAATCAGCCCCAGCATTTT; cdr3_aa: CAISGTDNQPQHF
j_call: TRBJ2-7; clone_size: NA; cdr3_length: 13; d_call: NA; v_call: TRBV11-2; cdr3_nt: TGTGCCAGCAGCTTAGGCAGTACCTACGAGCAGTACTTC; cdr3_aa: CASSLGSTYEQYF
j_call: TRBJ1-2; clone_size: NA; cdr3_length: 14; d_call: NA; v_call: TRBV18; cdr3_nt: TGTGCCAGCTCACCACCGGCCGACAGCTATGGCTACACCTTC; cdr3_aa: CASSPPADSYGYTF
j_call: TRBJ2-2; clone_size: NA; cdr3_length: 13; d_call: NA; v_call: TRBV28; cdr3_nt: TGTGCCAGCAGACCTACGTACACCGGGGAGCTGTTTTTT; cdr3_aa: CASRPTYTGELFF
j_call: TRBJ2-2; clone_size: NA; cdr3_length: 18; d_call: NA; v_call: TRBV18; cdr3_nt: TGTGCCAGCTCCGCAAACAGCTACCGAACCCTAAACACCGGGGAGCTGTTTTTT; cdr3_aa: CASSANSYRTLNTGELFF
j_call: TRBJ2-7; clone_size: NA; cdr3_length: 15; d_call: TRBD2; v_call: TRBV7-2; cdr3_nt: TGTGCCAGCAGCTTAGCTAGCGGGAGGGCCTACGAGCAGTACTTC; cdr3_aa: CASSLASGRAYEQYF
j_call: TRBJ2-2; clone_size: NA; cdr3_length: 11; d_call: NA; v_call: TRBV5-5; cdr3_nt: TGTGCCAGCAGCTTTGTCGGGGAGCTGTTTTTT; cdr3_aa: CASSFVGELFF
j_call: TRBJ2-5; clone_size: once; cdr3_length: 18; d_call: TRBD2; v_call: TRBV19; cdr3_nt: TGTGCCAGTAGTATTCGGCGACTAGCGGGAGTGGGGAAAGAGACCCAGTACTTC; cdr3_aa: CASSIRRLAGVGKETQYF
j_call: TRBJ2-3; clone_size: once; cdr3_length: 14; d_call: NA; v_call: TRBV29-1; cdr3_nt: TGCAGCGTTGAAGACCCTGCCTTAGGGGATACGCAGTATTTT; cdr3_aa: CSVEDPALGDTQYF
j_call: TRBJ2-7; clone_size: NA; cdr3_length: 14; d_call: TRBD2; v_call: TRBV2; cdr3_nt: TGTGCCAGCAGTATTGGGACTAGGGTCTACGAGCAGTACTTC; cdr3_aa: CASSIGTRVYEQYF
j_call: TRBJ2-1; clone_size: NA; cdr3_length: 18; d_call: TRBD2; v_call: TRBV5-1; cdr3_nt: TGCGCCAGCAGCTTGGTCCCGGGAGGGCGGGGGCCATACAATGAGCAGTTCTTC; cdr3_aa: CASSLVPGGRGPYNEQFF
j_call: TRBJ2-7; clone_size: NA; cdr3_length: 15; d_call: TRBD2; v_call: TRBV28; cdr3_nt: TGTGCCAGCAGTTTATCGGGGAGGGCGGGCTACGAGCAGTACTTC; cdr3_aa: CASSLSGRAGYEQYF
j_call: TRBJ2-7; clone_size: NA; cdr3_length: 15; d_call: TRBD2; v_call: TRBV9; cdr3_nt: TGTGCCAGCAGCGAGGGACTAGCGAACCCCTACGAGCAGTACTTC; cdr3_aa: CASSEGLANPYEQYF
j_call: TRBJ2-1; clone_size: NA; cdr3_length: 14; d_call: NA; v_call: TRBV7-2; cdr3_nt: TGTGCCAGCAGCTCACCCGACAGGTACAATGAGCAGTTCTTC; cdr3_aa: CASSSPDRYNEQFF
j_call: TRBJ2-2; clone_size: NA; cdr3_length: 17; d_call: NA; v_call: TRBV27; cdr3_nt: TGTGCCAGCAGTTGGGACGTGGGGGGCTTGAACACCGGGGAGCTGTTTTTT; cdr3_aa: CASSWDVGGLNTGELFF
j_call: TRBJ1-4; clone_size: NA; cdr3_length: 15; d_call: NA; v_call: TRBV27; cdr3_nt: TGTGCCAGCAGTGTCCGGACAGCGGTTAATGAAAAACTGTTTTTT; cdr3_aa: CASSVRTAVNEKLFF
j_call: TRBJ1-2; clone_size: NA; cdr3_length: 14; d_call: NA; v_call: TRBV6-1; cdr3_nt: TGTGCCAGCATGAACGACAGGCCATTCTATGGCTACACCTTC; cdr3_aa: CASMNDRPFYGYTF
j_call: TRBJ1-1; clone_size: once; cdr3_length: 12; d_call: NA; v_call: TRBV15; cdr3_nt: TGTGCCACCAGCAGAGACGACACTGAAGCTTTCTTT; cdr3_aa: CATSRDDTEAFF
j_call: TRBJ2-7; clone_size: once; cdr3_length: 13; d_call: TRBD2; v_call: TRBV13; cdr3_nt: TGTGCCAGCAGCGGACTAGCGGCCTACGAGCAGTACTTC; cdr3_aa: CASSGLAAYEQYF
j_call: TRBJ2-2; clone_size: NA; cdr3_length: 17; d_call: TRBD1; v_call: TRBV7-9; cdr3_nt: TGTGCCAGCAGCCTGCTTTGGGGGACAGGGACTGGCGGGGAGCTGTTTTTT; cdr3_aa: CASSLLWGTGTGGELFF
j_call: TRBJ2-7; clone_size: NA; cdr3_length: 14; d_call: NA; v_call: TRBV1; cdr3_nt: TGCACCAGCAGGTACAGGGGGCTACACTACGAGCAGTACTTC; cdr3_aa: CTSRYRGLHYEQYF
j_call: TRBJ2-2; clone_size: NA; cdr3_length: 20; d_call: TRBD2; v_call: TRBV10-3; cdr3_nt: TGTGCCATCAGTCGACTAGGGACTAGCGGGGTCCCCTTGAACACCGGGGAGCTGTTTTTT; cdr3_aa: CAISRLGTSGVPLNTGELFF
j_call: TRBJ2-3; clone_size: NA; cdr3_length: 14; d_call: TRBD2; v_call: TRBV5-1; cdr3_nt: TGCGCCAGCAGGGCTAGCGGGACCCAAGATACGCAGTATTTT; cdr3_aa: CASRASGTQDTQYF
j_call: TRBJ1-4; clone_size: NA; cdr3_length: 14; d_call: NA; v_call: TRBV9; cdr3_nt: TGTGCCAGCAGCCCCCGAAGGGGCGGTGAAAAACTGTTTTTT; cdr3_aa: CASSPRRGGEKLFF
j_call: TRBJ2-3; clone_size: NA; cdr3_length: 18; d_call: TRBD2; v_call: TRBV10-3; cdr3_nt: TGTGCCATCAGTGAACCAACTCCCACTAGCGGGAGCACAGATACGCAGTATTTT; cdr3_aa: CAISEPTPTSGSTDTQYF
j_call: TRBJ1-1; clone_size: NA; cdr3_length: 17; d_call: TRBD1; v_call: TRBV18; cdr3_nt: TGTGCCAGCTCACTGGTCAGGGGGAATGGAATGAACACTGAAGCTTTCTTT; cdr3_aa: CASSLVRGNGMNTEAFF
j_call: TRBJ2-7; clone_size: NA; cdr3_length: 15; d_call: TRBD1; v_call: TRBV27; cdr3_nt: TGTGCCAGCAGTTCCCTACAGGGGCAGGGCTACGAGCAGTACTTC; cdr3_aa: CASSSLQGQGYEQYF
j_call: TRBJ1-4; clone_size: NA; cdr3_length: 17; d_call: NA; v_call: TRBV18; cdr3_nt: TGTGCCAGCTCACCCGGGAAGGACGGGGGAACTAATGAAAAACTGTTTTTT; cdr3_aa: CASSPGKDGGTNEKLFF
j_call: TRBJ2-1; clone_size: NA; cdr3_length: 15; d_call: TRBD2; v_call: TRBV6-1; cdr3_nt: TGTGCCAGCAGTGAAGGTATAGCGGGAGGGCCAGGGGAGTTCTTC; cdr3_aa: CASSEGIAGGPGEFF
j_call: TRBJ2-1; clone_size: NA; cdr3_length: 14; d_call: TRBD2; v_call: TRBV5-5; cdr3_nt: TGTGCCAGCAGCTTGACTAGCGGGTACAATGAGCAGTTCTTC; cdr3_aa: CASSLTSGYNEQFF
j_call: TRBJ2-1; clone_size: NA; cdr3_length: 19; d_call: NA; v_call: TRBV11-1; cdr3_nt: TGTGCCAGCAGCCGCGTCATCCCCTCCCCTATATTCTCCTACAATGAGCAGTTCTTC; cdr3_aa: CASSRVIPSPIFSYNEQFF
j_call: TRBJ2-5; clone_size: NA; cdr3_length: 14; d_call: NA; v_call: TRBV5-1; cdr3_nt: TGCGCCAGCAGCTGGAGAGGGGCGGGGGAGACCCAGTACTTC; cdr3_aa: CASSWRGAGETQYF
j_call: TRBJ1-2; clone_size: NA; cdr3_length: 13; d_call: TRBD1; v_call: TRBV5-1; cdr3_nt: TGCGCCAGCAGCACGGACAGGGGGCATGGCTACACCTTC; cdr3_aa: CASSTDRGHGYTF
j_call: TRBJ2-3; clone_size: NA; cdr3_length: 17; d_call: NA; v_call: TRBV5-1; cdr3_nt: TGCGCCAGCAGCTTGGGGGTAATGAGCGGGAGCACAGATACGCAGTATTTT; cdr3_aa: CASSLGVMSGSTDTQYF
j_call: TRBJ2-7; clone_size: NA; cdr3_length: 12; d_call: TRBD1; v_call: TRBV7-9; cdr3_nt: TGTGCCAGCACCGACAGGGACTACGAGCAGTACTTC; cdr3_aa: CASTDRDYEQYF
j_call: TRBJ2-1; clone_size: NA; cdr3_length: 14; d_call: TRBD1; v_call: TRBV6-5; cdr3_nt: TGTGCCAGCAGCTCGGGACAGAGATACAATGAGCAGTTCTTC; cdr3_aa: CASSSGQRYNEQFF
j_call: TRBJ2-7; clone_size: NA; cdr3_length: 13; d_call: NA; v_call: TRBV5-1; cdr3_nt: TGCGCCAGCGCTTCCCGGAGTTCCTACGAGCAGTACTTC; cdr3_aa: CASASRSSYEQYF
j_call: TRBJ1-6; clone_size: NA; cdr3_length: 15; d_call: NA; v_call: TRBV5-1; cdr3_nt: TGCGCCAGCAGCTTGGAACAGGGCGTTAATTCACCCCTCCACTTT; cdr3_aa: CASSLEQGVNSPLHF
j_call: TRBJ2-7; clone_size: NA; cdr3_length: 15; d_call: TRBD2; v_call: TRBV5-4; cdr3_nt: TGTGCCAGCAGCCCTACTAGCGGGAGGGCCTACGAGCAGTACTTC; cdr3_aa: CASSPTSGRAYEQYF
j_call: TRBJ2-2; clone_size: NA; cdr3_length: 17; d_call: NA; v_call: TRBV7-8; cdr3_nt: TGTGCCAGCAGCTTAGGGGCAGGGTCACCGAACACCGGGGAGCTGTTTTTT; cdr3_aa: CASSLGAGSPNTGELFF
j_call: TRBJ2-4; clone_size: NA; cdr3_length: 19; d_call: TRBD2; v_call: TRBV10-2; cdr3_nt: TGCGCCAGCAGTGAGGGCACTAGCGGGAGTCCCTCAGCCAAAAACATTCAGTACTTC; cdr3_aa: CASSEGTSGSPSAKNIQYF
j_call: TRBJ2-3; clone_size: NA; cdr3_length: 15; d_call: NA; v_call: TRBV30; cdr3_nt: TGTGCCTGGACCCTCTGGGACTCCCCGACAGATACGCAGTATTTT; cdr3_aa: CAWTLWDSPTDTQYF